The clone carrying this T cell receptor beta chain was counted a single time. As handled by the study authors: The assay estimated nucleated cells by amplifying reference gene primers. The repertoire was sequenced with immunoSEQ multiplex PCR; TCRdb's copy has only in-frame clones and lacks some. V and J calls and clone size are given by that table; D and trimming were obtained from the DNA. The table records approximately 46,000 clones, around nine tenths of them present only once. The data were taken from a study of blood T cell repertoires in COVID-19. CDR1 and CDR2 from the germline V gene are SGHRS and YFSETQ. This CDR3 has 15 amino acids. Trimming cost V 4 bases and J 4 bases, with 14 bases left between them.

The TCR sequence derives from a man in his sixties with active or convalescent COVID-19. The sample comprised peripheral blood. The chain recombines TRBV5-1 with TRBJ2-2; D may be TRBD2 (6 bases). The chain's CDR3 is CASSQAPSVTGELFF. CDR3 DNA: TGCGCCAGCAGCCAAGCACCTAGCGTCACCGGGGAGCTGTTTTTT.